These 18 T cell receptor beta chains share one sample of origin, sequenced in a study of shared clonotypes between healthy human individuals. Method: immunoSEQ multiplex PCR; TCRdb's copy keeps in-frame clones and lacks some. The sample shows over 850,000 clones, around three quarters of them seen only once. The sample was memory CD4+ T cells from PBMCs. The subset here: CD45RA-negative fraction. The receptors were gathered from a young man in good health. Some clones in this sample may be carry-over from other donors' samples.

The V call is TRBV10-2, the J call TRBJ2-5; D is ambiguous. The V end lost 3 bases, the J end lost 4 bases, and 3 bases lay between the germline ends. The CDR3 extends over 11 amino acids. From germline, CDR1 is WSHSY and CDR2 SAAADI. CDR3 sequence reads: CASSEPETQYF. The CDR3 DNA reads TGCGCCAGCAGTGAACCAGAGACCCAGTACTTC.

The V and J genes are TRBV29-1 and TRBJ2-7; D is unclear. Trimming removed 7 bases at V and 7 bases at J, with 20 bases between. The CDR3 runs to 13 residues. Germline V CDR1 and CDR2: SQVTM, ANQGSEA. The CDR3 protein is CSASTPAALEQYF. The CDR3 DNA sequence: TGCAGCGCCTCAACGCCGGCAGCCTTGGAGCAGTACTTC.

V is TRBV5-1 and J is TRBJ2-7, with D uncertain. V was pared by 0 bases and J by 2 bases, with 12 bases between. The CDR3 extends over 15 amino acids. Germline V gives CDR1 SGHRS, CDR2 YFSETQ. For the CDR3, the DNA is TGCGCCAGCAGCTTGGAAGGCGGCCGTACCTACGAGCAGTACTTC. Residues: CASSLEGGRTYEQYF.

On this clone: The identical CDR3 is also encoded by other nucleotide sequences in the sample. The chain employs TRBV6-1 and TRBJ2-7, with D uncertain. Germline CDR1 reads MNHNS; CDR2 reads SASEGT. Trimming took off 2 bases at V and 2 bases at J, with 7 bases between the two ends. CDR3 size: 13 residues. CDR3 region: CASSETGPYEQYF. CDR3 in DNA: TGTGCCAGCAGTGAAACGGGCCCCTACGAGCAGTACTTC.

V usage is TRBV23-1 and J usage is TRBJ2-3; 10 positions agree with TRBD2. TRBV23-1 qualifies as an ORF whose function is uncertain. CDR3 length: 17 amino acids. V lost 4 bases, J lost 0 bases, and 7 bases stayed unmatched. Here the CDR3 reads CASSPRTSGTSTDTQYF. In DNA, the CDR3 is TGCGCCAGCAGTCCTCGTACTAGCGGGACTAGCACAGATACGCAGTATTTT.

CDR3 in amino acids: CASSANPGYSYEQYF. CDR3 sequence (DNA): TGTGCCAGCAGCGCGAACCCGGGGTACTCCTACGAGCAGTACTTC. V is TRBV5-5 and J is TRBJ2-7; weak D call: TRBD2 (5 bases). The germline CDR1 and CDR2 sequences are SGHKS and YYEKEE (reference sequence). CDR3 length equals 15 residues. Trimming left V 4 bases short and J 0 bases short, with 14 bases between.

The chain joins TRBV15 to TRBJ2-5; possible D gene TRBD2, 5 bases. V was cut by 1 base and J by 4 bases, with 13 bases left in between. There are 15 residues in the CDR3. Germline V gene lookup returns CDR1 LNHNV and CDR2 YYDKDF (reference sequence). DNA of the CDR3: TGTGCCACCAGCAGAGGGCTCCCCCGGGGAGAGACCCAGTACTTC. It codes for CATSRGLPRGETQYF.

The chain has TRBV9 and TRBJ1-1, with D perhaps matching TRBD1 (6 bases). Germline CDR1 SGDLS, CDR2 YYNGEE. Trimming shortened V by 4 bases and J by 0 bases, and 16 bases separated the two germline ends. CDR3 size: 16 residues. CDR3 amino acids: CASSLGGGAMNTEAFF. The DNA of the CDR3 is TGTGCCAGCAGCCTAGGGGGAGGGGCCATGAACACTGAAGCTTTCTTT.

This clone was observed a few times. The chain couples TRBV5-4 to TRBJ2-5; D may be TRBD2 (6 bases). CDR3 size: 13 residues. CDR1 SGHNT and CDR2 YYREEE come from the germline V gene (reference sequence). The germline V and J ends were trimmed by 2 bases and 8 bases, with 13 bases remaining between them. CDR3 residues: CASSLVGGDTQYF. The DNA of the CDR3 is TGTGCCAGCAGCTTAGTTGGAGGGGATACCCAGTACTTC.

Notes on this clone: A junction boundary mismatches the germline segment, possibly from a read error. Other DNA variants within this sample encode the same CDR3. V gene TRBV7-9 combines with J gene TRBJ1-5; D is uncertain. This CDR3 has 14 amino acids. CDR1 SEHNR and CDR2 FQNEAQ come from the germline V gene (reference sequence). CDR3: CASSLVMGNQPQHF. The CDR3 DNA is TGTGCCAGCAGCTTAGTTATGGGGAATCAGCCCCAGCATTTC.

The V gene is TRBV11-1, the J gene TRBJ2-6; no definite D call. Trimming removed 1 base from V and 0 bases from J, with 16 bases in between. Germline V gene data show CDR1 as SGHAT and CDR2 as FQDESV (reference sequence). The CDR3 extends over 19 amino acids. The CDR3 spells CASSLGAWSGSSGANVLTF. The DNA of the CDR3 is TGTGCCAGCAGCTTAGGTGCCTGGAGTGGCTCCTCTGGGGCCAACGTCCTGACTTTC.

This clone came up a few times. The CDR3 coding sequence is TGTGCCAGCATTGCTTCGACGGGCGGGGACACCGGGGAGCTGTTTTTT. The encoded protein is CASIASTGGDTGELFF. The chain links TRBV28 to TRBJ2-2, with a possible D match to TRBD2 (6 bases). The CDR3 sequence is 16 residues long. Germline V gene data show CDR1 as MDHEN and CDR2 as SYDVKM. Trimming cost V 7 bases and J 3 bases, with 18 bases left between them.

The chain is built from TRBV18 and TRBJ2-5; 12 bases map to TRBD2. The J segment lost 4 bases and the V segment lost 8 bases, leaving 11 bases of the junction unmatched. The CDR3 is 16 residues long. CDR1 is KGHSH and CDR2 is LQKENI in the germline V gene. CDR3: CASLPTSGRGRETQYF. The CDR3 nucleotides are TGTGCCAGCCTACCGACTAGCGGGAGAGGGCGAGAGACCCAGTACTTC. The full variable domain, in which reference TRBV18 and TRBJ2-5 provide the parts outside the CDR3, is NAGVMQNPRHLVRRRGQEARLRCSPMKGHSHVYWYRQLPEEGLKFMVYLQKENIIDESGMPKERFSAEFPKEGPSILRIQQVVRGDSAAYFCASLPTSGRGRETQYFGPGTRLLVL.

The CDR3 nucleotides are TGTGCCAGCAGCTCCCCCCCCAACACTGAAGCTTTCTTT. It encodes CASSSPPNTEAFF. The J gene is TRBJ1-1, the V gene TRBV9; no clear D gene. This CDR3 is built from 13 residues. Germline V gene sequence: CDR1 SGDLS, CDR2 YYNGEE. The V and J ends lost 4 bases and 2 bases respectively, with 9 bases between them.

With respect to this clone: This sample also contains other DNA sequences that code for the same CDR3. V is TRBV18 and J is TRBJ2-7, with TRBD1 identical over 12 bases. Germline values: CDR1 KGHSH, CDR2 LQKENI. After removal of 6 bases from V and 7 bases from J, the junction contained 7 bases not matched to a gene. The CDR3 has 14 amino acids. As DNA, the CDR3 is TGTGCCAGCTCGCCGGGACAGGGGGCGCGGGAGCAGTACTTC. The encoded protein is CASSPGQGAREQYF.

The CDR3 DNA follows: TGTGCCAGCAGTAAGTCGGTGAACACTGAAGCTTTCTTT. This encodes CASSKSVNTEAFF. The rearrangement links TRBV28 to TRBJ1-1; D remains unclear. The germline V and J ends were trimmed by 5 bases and 0 bases, with 7 bases remaining between them. This CDR3 is 13 amino acids long. CDR1 is MDHEN, CDR2 SYDVKM, per germline.

This chain connects TRBV30 to TRBJ1-4; 10 bases map to TRBD1. Germline assignment: CDR1 GTSNPN and CDR2 SVGIG (reference sequence). The CDR3 totals 16 residues. Germline trimming cut 1 base from V and 0 bases from J; bases unmatched to any gene: 2. CDR3 region: CAWSGGQGSTNEKLFF. The CDR3, as DNA: TGTGCCTGGAGTGGGGGACAGGGGTCAACTAATGAAAAACTGTTTTTT.

On this clone itself: A far more abundant clone sits one base away, making this likely a read error. The rearrangement uses TRBV30 and TRBJ1-4, with 7 bases that match TRBD1. The CDR3 loop spans 13 amino acids. CDR1 is GTSNPN and CDR2 is SVGIG in the germline V gene (reference sequence). V lost 5 bases to trimming and J lost 8 bases; unmatched junction nucleotides: 8. The CDR3 spells CAWVLKGGEKLFF. Here the CDR3 DNA reads TGTGCCTGGGTCCTCAAAGGGGGCGAAAAACTGTTTTTT.